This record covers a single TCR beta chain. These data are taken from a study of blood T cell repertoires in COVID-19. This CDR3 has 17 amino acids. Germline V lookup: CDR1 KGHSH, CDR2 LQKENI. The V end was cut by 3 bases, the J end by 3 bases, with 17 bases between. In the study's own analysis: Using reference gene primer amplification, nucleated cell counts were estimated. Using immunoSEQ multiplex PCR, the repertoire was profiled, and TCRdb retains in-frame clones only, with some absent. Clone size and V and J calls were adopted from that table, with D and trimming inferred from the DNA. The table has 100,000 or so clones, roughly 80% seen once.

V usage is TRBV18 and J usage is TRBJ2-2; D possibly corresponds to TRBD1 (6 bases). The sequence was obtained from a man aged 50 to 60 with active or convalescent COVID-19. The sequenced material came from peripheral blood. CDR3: CASSPLQGSRDTGELFF. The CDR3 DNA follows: TGTGCCAGCTCACCCCTCCAGGGGAGTCGGGACACCGGGGAGCTGTTTTTT.